This T cell receptor beta chain was identified in a study of Graves' ophthalmopathy and Graves' hyperthyroidism. Looking at the study overall: The authors collected peripheral blood at initial diagnosis, before any treatment. Whole-study results and caveats: The authors also found most expanded thyroid clonotypes above 0.001 frequency in blood.

CDR1 and CDR2 from the germline V gene are MNHEY and SMNVEV (reference sequence). The CDR3 length is 18 residues. V lost 6 bases and J lost 4; bases outside the gene matches: 15. RNA transcripts provided the template for amplifying TCR beta CDR3 regions. HTBI primers were used in a first-round RT-PCR, which preceded a second-round multiplex PCR. MiXCR, run by TCRdb on the multiplex PCR reads, gives a single entry per CDR3 protein. The sample lists hundreds of thousands of distinct CDR3 sequences; approximately 15% were seen once. This clonotype was counted only a few times. Its antigen is still unknown. Patients in the hyperthyroidism group, adults aged 18 to 65, were newly diagnosed, under 2 months' duration.

The sequence was obtained from a woman younger than 35 with stable Graves' hyperthyroidism. The genes are TRBV27 and TRBJ1-1; 12 bases match TRBD1. The sequencing input was peripheral blood. In DNA form, the CDR3 reads TGTGCCAGCAGGACCATTTTGGGACAGGGGGCGGGCGGCACTGAAGCTTTCTTT. It translates to CASRTILGQGAGGTEAFF.